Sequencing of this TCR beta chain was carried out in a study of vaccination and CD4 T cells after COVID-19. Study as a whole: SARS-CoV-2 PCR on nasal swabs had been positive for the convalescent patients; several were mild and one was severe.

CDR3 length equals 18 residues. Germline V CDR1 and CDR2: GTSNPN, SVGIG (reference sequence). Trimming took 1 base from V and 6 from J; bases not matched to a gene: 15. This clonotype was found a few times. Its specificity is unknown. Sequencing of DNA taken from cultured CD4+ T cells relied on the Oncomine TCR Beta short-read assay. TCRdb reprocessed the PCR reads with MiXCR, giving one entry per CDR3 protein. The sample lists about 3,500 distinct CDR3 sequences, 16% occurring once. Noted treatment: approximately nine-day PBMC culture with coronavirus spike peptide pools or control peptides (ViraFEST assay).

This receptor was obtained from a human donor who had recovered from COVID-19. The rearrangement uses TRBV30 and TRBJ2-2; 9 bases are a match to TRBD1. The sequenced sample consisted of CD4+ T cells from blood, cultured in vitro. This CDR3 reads CAWSELPTGQGGPGELFF. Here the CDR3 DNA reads TGTGCCTGGAGTGAACTACCAACGGGACAGGGTGGTCCCGGGGAGCTGTTTTTT.